This T cell receptor beta chain was recovered during a study of blood T cell repertoires in COVID-19. About the research overall: The cDNA or gDNA used as material had been derived from T cells, B-cell-depleted T cells, or PBMCs.

V lost 3 bases, J lost 4 bases, and 5 bases stayed unmatched. Germline V CDR1 and CDR2: LNHNV, YYDKDF (reference sequence). This CDR3 is built from 14 residues. Enrollment of patients from Seattle took place during active infection, with longitudinal follow-up. Using immunoSEQ multiplex PCR, the repertoire was profiled, and TCRdb retains in-frame clones only, with some absent. The sample lists 150,000 to 200,000 clones; about 85% were seen once. The TCR was taken from a man aged 80 or over with COVID-19, enrolled during active disease. The chain employs TRBV15 and TRBJ1-2; 7 bases agree with TRBD1. What was sequenced was peripheral blood. The CDR3 DNA reads TGTGCCACCAGCAGGAACCGGGACAGCTATGGCTACACCTTC. Encoded protein: CATSRNRDSYGYTF.